This TCR beta chain was documented in a study of identical twins. Template switching, a step in the protocol, added a universal primer site, and cDNA carried unique molecular identifiers. From the 5' RACE reads, TCRdb called clonotypes with MiXCR, one entry per CDR3 protein. The sample records about 240,000 distinct CDR3 sequences, about 10% being singletons. The sample holds a few counts of this clonotype. Its target is unknown. V was trimmed by 5 bases and J by 6 bases, leaving 6 bases between them. CDR3 length equals 11 residues. The germline V gene has CDR1 MNHEY and CDR2 SVGEGT. Study conclusions and caveats: There were fewer insertions in abundant cord blood beta clonotypes, but memory repertoires showed no such pattern.

The chain uses TRBV6-2 or TRBV6-3 and TRBJ2-3, with D uncertain. What was sequenced was memory T cells sorted from blood. The receptor was derived from a man aged 50-60 years in good health. The CDR3 reads CASSRPDTQYF. CDR3 sequence (DNA): TGTGCCAGCAGTCGGCCGGATACGCAGTATTTT.